A selection of T cell receptor beta chains follows, all from one sample in a study of blood T cell repertoires in COVID-19. Using immunoSEQ multiplex PCR, the repertoire was profiled, and TCRdb retains in-frame clones only, with some absent. The data contain some 45,000 clones, approximately 95% of them seen just once; the ten biggest clones take up around 1%. The sample was peripheral blood. The receptor source for this set is a man in his 60s with COVID-19, enrolled during active disease. The CDR3 runs from the conserved cysteine through the conserved F or W. D genes are given only for firm matches.

D gene: -
J gene: TRBJ1-6
V gene: TRBV6-5
CDR3 DNA: TGTGCCAGCAGTTACGACAGAATAAATTCACCCCTCCACTTT
CDR3 protein: CASSYDRINSPLHF

D gene: -
J gene: TRBJ2-3
V gene: TRBV19
CDR3 DNA: TGTGCCAGTAGTACCCCCCTAGGCAAGGATGTCACAGATACGCAGTATTTT
CDR3 protein: CASSTPLGKDVTDTQYF

D gene: -
J gene: TRBJ1-2
V gene: TRBV25-1
CDR3 DNA: TGTGCCAGCAGTGGGGCAGTAGGCGGCTACACCTTC
CDR3 protein: CASSGAVGGYTF

D gene: -
J gene: TRBJ2-7
V gene: TRBV6-2/TRBV6-3
CDR3 DNA: TGTGCCAGCAGTCATCTCGGAGGCTCCTACGAGCAGTACTTC
CDR3 protein: CASSHLGGSYEQYF

D gene: -
J gene: TRBJ1-5
V gene: TRBV19
CDR3 DNA: TGTGCCAGCCTCTCGTTGGGGGGTGGTCAGCCCCAGCATTTT
CDR3 protein: CASLSLGGGQPQHF

D gene: -
J gene: TRBJ1-6
V gene: TRBV10-2
CDR3 DNA: TGCGCCAGCAGTGAGATCGGTGGAGACTATAATTCACCCCTCCACTTT
CDR3 protein: CASSEIGGDYNSPLHF

D gene: TRBD2
J gene: TRBJ2-3
V gene: TRBV4-1
CDR3 DNA: TGCGCCAGCAGCCAAGGGGTAGCGGGGGGCGTCAATACGCAGTATTTT
CDR3 protein: CASSQGVAGGVNTQYF

D gene: -
J gene: TRBJ2-3
V gene: TRBV2
CDR3 DNA: TGTGCCAGCAGTCGAGAACCGACAGATACGCAGTATTTT
CDR3 protein: CASSREPTDTQYF

D gene: -
J gene: TRBJ1-5
V gene: TRBV9
CDR3 DNA: TGTGCCAGCAGCCCCTCCGGGGGGACCAATCAGCCCCAGCATTTT
CDR3 protein: CASSPSGGTNQPQHF

D gene: TRBD2
J gene: TRBJ2-7
V gene: TRBV29-1
CDR3 DNA: TGCAGCGTTGTGGGGGGGACGGCAAGCTCCTACGAGCAGTACTTC
CDR3 protein: CSVVGGTASSYEQYF